The clone carrying this TCR beta chain has a count of ten or more. The sample is drawn from a study of T-cell reconstitution after alpha-beta-depleted transplantation in children. As it was prepared, the TCRbeta library received unique molecular identifiers. A single record per CDR3 protein comes from TCRdb applying MiXCR to the PCR reads. The table shows 200,000 to 250,000 distinct CDR3 sequences, with around 9.5% occurring only once. This TCR came from a human donor who donated a stem cell graft to a child with acute lymphoblastic leukemia. This material consisted of PBMCs from the stem cell graft donor, taken from the stem cell graft.

CDR3 sequence (DNA): TGTGCCAGCAGCCAATCCACCTTCAGGGGGCGATCCTACGAGCAGTACTTC. Translation: CASSQSTFRGRSYEQYF. The rearrangement uses TRBV3-1 and TRBJ2-7; 8 bases are shared with TRBD1. The CDR3 runs to 17 residues. Trimming removed 2 bases from V and 1 base from J; junction bases left unmatched: 10. Germline V CDR1 and CDR2: LGHDT, YNNKEL (reference sequence).